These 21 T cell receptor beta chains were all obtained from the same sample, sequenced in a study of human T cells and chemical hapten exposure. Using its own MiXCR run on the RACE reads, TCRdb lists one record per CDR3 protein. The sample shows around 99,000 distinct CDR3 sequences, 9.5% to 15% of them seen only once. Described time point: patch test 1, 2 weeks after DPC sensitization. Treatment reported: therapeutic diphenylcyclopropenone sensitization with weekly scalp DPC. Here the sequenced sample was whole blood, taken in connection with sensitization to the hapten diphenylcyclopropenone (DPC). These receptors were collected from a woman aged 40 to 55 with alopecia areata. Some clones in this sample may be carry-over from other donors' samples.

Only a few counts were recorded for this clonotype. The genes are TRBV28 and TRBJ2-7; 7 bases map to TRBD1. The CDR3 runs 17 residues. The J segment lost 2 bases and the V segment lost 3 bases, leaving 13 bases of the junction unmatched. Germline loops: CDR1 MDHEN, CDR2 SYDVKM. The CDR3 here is CASSLPGQALSPYEQYF. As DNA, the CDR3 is TGTGCCAGCAGTTTGCCTGGACAGGCCCTCTCTCCCTACGAGCAGTACTTC.

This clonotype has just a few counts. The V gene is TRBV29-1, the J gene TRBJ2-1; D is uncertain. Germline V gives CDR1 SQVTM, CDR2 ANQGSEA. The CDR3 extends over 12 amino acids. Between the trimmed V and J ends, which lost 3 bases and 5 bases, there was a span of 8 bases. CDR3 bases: TGCAGCGTTGATCTGCGTGACAATGAGCAGTTCTTC. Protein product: CSVDLRDNEQFF.

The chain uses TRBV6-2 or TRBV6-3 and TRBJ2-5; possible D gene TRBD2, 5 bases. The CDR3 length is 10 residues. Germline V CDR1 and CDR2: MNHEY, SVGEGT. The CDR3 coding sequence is TGTCGGAGCGGCCAAGAGACCCAGTACTTC. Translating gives CRSGQETQYF.

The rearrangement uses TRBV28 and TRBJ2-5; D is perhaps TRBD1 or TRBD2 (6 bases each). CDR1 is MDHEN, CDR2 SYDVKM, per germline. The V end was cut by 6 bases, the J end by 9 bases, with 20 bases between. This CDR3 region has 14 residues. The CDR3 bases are TGTGCCAGCAGCCAAGGGGGTCCCGGGAGACCCCAGTACTTC. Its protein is CASSQGGPGRPQYF.

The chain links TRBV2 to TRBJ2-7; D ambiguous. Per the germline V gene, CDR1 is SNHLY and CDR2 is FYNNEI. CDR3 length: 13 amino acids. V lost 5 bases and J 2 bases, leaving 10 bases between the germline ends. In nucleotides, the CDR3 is TGTGCCAGCAGTCTGGGGTCTGCCTACGAGCAGTACTTC. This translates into CASSLGSAYEQYF.

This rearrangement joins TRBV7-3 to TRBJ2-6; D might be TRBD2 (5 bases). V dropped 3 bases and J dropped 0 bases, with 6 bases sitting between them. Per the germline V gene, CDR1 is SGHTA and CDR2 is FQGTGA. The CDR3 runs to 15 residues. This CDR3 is CASSLGSSGANVLTF. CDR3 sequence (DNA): TGTGCCAGCAGCTTGGGGAGCTCTGGGGCCAACGTCCTGACTTTC.

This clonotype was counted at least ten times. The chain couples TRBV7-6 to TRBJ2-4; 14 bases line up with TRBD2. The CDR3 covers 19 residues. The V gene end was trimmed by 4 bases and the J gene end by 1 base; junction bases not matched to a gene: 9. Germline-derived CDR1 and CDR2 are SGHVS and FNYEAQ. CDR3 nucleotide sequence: TGTGCCAGCAGCTCGGGACTAGCGGGAGCCATGGGGGCCAAAAACATTCAGTACTTC. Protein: CASSSGLAGAMGAKNIQYF.

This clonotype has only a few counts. CDR3 sequence: CASSFQRDTDTQYF. The CDR3 DNA reads TGTGCCAGCAGCTTCCAGCGGGACACAGATACGCAGTATTTT. J is TRBJ2-3 and V is TRBV7-2; TRBD2 matches 7 bases. Germline lookup yields CDR1 SGHTA and CDR2 FQGNSA. J gave up 2 bases and V 3 bases, and 2 bases lay outside the gene matches. This CDR3 region has 14 residues. Full variable domain (rest looked up from reference TRBV7-2 and TRBJ2-3): GAGVSQSPSNKVTEKGKDVELRCDPISGHTALYWYRQSLGQGLEFLIYFQGNSAPDKSGLPSDRFSAERTGGSVSTLTIQRTQQEDSAVYLCASSFQRDTDTQYFGPGTRLTVL.

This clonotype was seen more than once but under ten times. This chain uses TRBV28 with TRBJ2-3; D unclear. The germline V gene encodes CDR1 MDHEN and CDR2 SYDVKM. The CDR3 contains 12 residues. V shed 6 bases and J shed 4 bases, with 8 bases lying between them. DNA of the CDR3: TGTGCCAGCAGCCCTTTTCCAGATACGCAGTATTTT. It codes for CASSPFPDTQYF.

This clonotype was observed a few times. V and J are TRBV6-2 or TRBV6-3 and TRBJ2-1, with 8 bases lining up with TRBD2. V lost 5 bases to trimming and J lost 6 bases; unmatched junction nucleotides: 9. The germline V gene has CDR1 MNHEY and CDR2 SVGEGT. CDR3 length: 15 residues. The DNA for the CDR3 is TGTGCCAGCAGTCAGACGAGCGGGAGTATCAATGAGCAGTTCTTC. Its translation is CASSQTSGSINEQFF.

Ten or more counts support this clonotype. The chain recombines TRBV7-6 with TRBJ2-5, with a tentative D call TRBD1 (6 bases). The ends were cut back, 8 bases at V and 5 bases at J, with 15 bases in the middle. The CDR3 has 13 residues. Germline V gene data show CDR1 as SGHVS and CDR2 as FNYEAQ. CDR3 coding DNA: TGTGCCAGCGCAGGACAGTTCTCGGAGACCCAGTACTTC. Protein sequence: CASAGQFSETQYF. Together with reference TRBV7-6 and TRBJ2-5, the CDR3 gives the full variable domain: GAGVSQSPRYKVTKRGQDVALRCDPISGHVSLYWYRQALGQGPEFLTYFNYEAQQDKSGLPNDRFSAERPEGSISTLTIQRTEQRDSAMYRCASAGQFSETQYFGPGTRLLVL.

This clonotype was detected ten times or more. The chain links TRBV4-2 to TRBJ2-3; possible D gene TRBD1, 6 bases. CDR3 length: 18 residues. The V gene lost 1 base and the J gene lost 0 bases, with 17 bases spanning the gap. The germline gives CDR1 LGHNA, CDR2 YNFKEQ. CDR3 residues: CASSQVARTAASTDTQYF. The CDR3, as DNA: TGTGCCAGCAGCCAAGTGGCGAGGACAGCTGCCAGCACAGATACGCAGTATTTT.

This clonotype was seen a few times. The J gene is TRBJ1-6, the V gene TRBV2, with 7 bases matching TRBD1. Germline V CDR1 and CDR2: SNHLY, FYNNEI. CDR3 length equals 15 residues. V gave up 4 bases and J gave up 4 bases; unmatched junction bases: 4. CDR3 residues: CASSGQGQYNSPLHF. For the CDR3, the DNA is TGTGCCAGCAGTGGACAGGGACAGTATAATTCACCCCTCCACTTT.

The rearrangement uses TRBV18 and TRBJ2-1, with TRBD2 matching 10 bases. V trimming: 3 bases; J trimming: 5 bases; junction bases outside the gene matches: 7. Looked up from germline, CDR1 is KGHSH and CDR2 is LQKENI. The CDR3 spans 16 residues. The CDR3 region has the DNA TGTGCCAGCTCACCCCTAGTAGCGGGAGGTGACAATGAGCAGTTCTTC. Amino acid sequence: CASSPLVAGGDNEQFF.

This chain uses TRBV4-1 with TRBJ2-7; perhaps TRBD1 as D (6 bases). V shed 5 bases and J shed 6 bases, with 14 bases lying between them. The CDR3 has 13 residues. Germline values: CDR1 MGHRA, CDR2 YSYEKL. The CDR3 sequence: CASSATGSGEQYF. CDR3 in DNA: TGCGCCAGCAGCGCTACAGGGAGCGGCGAGCAGTACTTC.

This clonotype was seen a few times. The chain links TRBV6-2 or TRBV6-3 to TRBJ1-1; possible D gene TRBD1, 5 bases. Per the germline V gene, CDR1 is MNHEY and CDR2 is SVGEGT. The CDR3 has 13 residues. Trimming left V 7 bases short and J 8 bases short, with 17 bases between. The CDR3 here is CASKIGGVREAFF. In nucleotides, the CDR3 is TGTGCCAGCAAAATCGGGGGAGTGAGGGAAGCTTTCTTT.

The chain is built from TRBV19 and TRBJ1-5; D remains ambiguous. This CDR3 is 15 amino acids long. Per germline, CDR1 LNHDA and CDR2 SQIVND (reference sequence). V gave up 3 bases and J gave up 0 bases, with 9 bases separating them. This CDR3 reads CASSMSDYSNQPQHF. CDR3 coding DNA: TGTGCCAGTAGTATGTCGGATTATAGCAATCAGCCCCAGCATTTT.

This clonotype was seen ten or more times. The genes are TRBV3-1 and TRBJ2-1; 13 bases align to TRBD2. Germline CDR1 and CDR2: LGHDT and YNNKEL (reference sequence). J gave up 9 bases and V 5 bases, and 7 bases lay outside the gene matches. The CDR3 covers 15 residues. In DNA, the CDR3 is TGTGCCAGCAGCTCGGGACTAGCGGGATTCGGTGAGCAGTTCTTC. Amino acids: CASSSGLAGFGEQFF.

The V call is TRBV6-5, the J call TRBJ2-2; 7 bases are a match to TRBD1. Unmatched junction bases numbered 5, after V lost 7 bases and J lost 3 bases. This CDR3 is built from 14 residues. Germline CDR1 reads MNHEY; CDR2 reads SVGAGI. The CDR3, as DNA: TGTGCCAGCAATCGGGACAGTTACACCGGGGAGCTGTTTTTT. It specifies CASNRDSYTGELFF.

The CDR3 DNA is TGTGCCAGCTCACCAGACAGCGGGCCCTATGGCTACACCTTC. Its protein product is CASSPDSGPYGYTF. The genes are TRBV18 and TRBJ1-2; the D gene is possibly TRBD1 (5 bases). The V gene's germline CDR1 is KGHSH and CDR2 LQKENI. V lost 2 bases to trimming and J lost 4 bases, with 11 bases between them. CDR3 size: 14 residues.

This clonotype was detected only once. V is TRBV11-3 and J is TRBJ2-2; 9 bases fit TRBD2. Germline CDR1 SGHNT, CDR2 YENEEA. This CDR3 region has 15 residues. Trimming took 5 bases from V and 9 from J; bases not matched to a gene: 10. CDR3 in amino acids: CASSHYSGSDRELFF. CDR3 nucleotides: TGTGCCAGCAGCCACTATAGCGGGAGCGACAGGGAGCTGTTTTTT.